A selection of T cell receptor beta chains follows, all from one sample in a study of T cell repertoires in ileal Crohn's disease. Generated by immunoSEQ multiplex PCR, the TCRdb table keeps only in-frame clones and is missing some. The table shows roughly 4,000 clones, with 60% to 80% occurring only once. Material for sequencing was ileal tissue. Every receptor here comes from an adult with Crohn's disease. Each CDR3 is given with its conserved first and last residue. D genes are given only for firm matches. Clone size is given for some rows only: seen once, a few or many times, or a class if the clone is expanded.

few,TRBJ1-5,TRBV10-2,-,TGCGCCAGCAGTGAGAGATTGGGGAAGAGAGGGTTTGGGCCCCAGCATTTT,CASSERLGKRGFGPQHF
-,TRBJ1-3,TRBV7-9,TRBD1,TGTGCCAGCAGCGAAACGACAGGGGCTGGAAACACCATATATTTT,CASSETTGAGNTIYF
-,TRBJ1-5,TRBV2,TRBD1,TGTGCCAGCAGTCACAGGGGGCGAAGCAATCAGCCCCAGCATTTT,CASSHRGRSNQPQHF
-,TRBJ2-3,TRBV30,-,TGTGCCTGGACCAACGGGGGAGGCACAGATACGCAGTATTTT,CAWTNGGGTDTQYF
-,TRBJ1-3,TRBV19,TRBD1,TGTGCCAGTACCTTCGTACAGGGGGCGTTTGGAAACACCATATATTTT,CASTFVQGAFGNTIYF
-,TRBJ2-1,TRBV7-9,TRBD2,TGTGCCAGCTTCTTGGCGGGAGAGGTTGAGCAGTTCTTC,CASFLAGEVEQFF
-,TRBJ1-1,TRBV9,TRBD1,TGTGCCAGCAGTACAGGGGACATGAACACTGAAGCTTTCTTT,CASSTGDMNTEAFF
-,TRBJ2-5,TRBV7-6,TRBD1,TGTGCCAGCAGTTCGACAGGGTTAGGGGAGACCCAGTACTTC,CASSSTGLGETQYF
-,TRBJ1-3,TRBV6-1,-,TGTGCCAGCATGGGAGTGGATGGAAACACCATATATTTT,CASMGVDGNTIYF
-,TRBJ2-1,TRBV29-1,-,TGCAGCGTTGAGAGAGGAGGTTACAATGAGCAGTTCTTC,CSVERGGYNEQFF
-,TRBJ2-5,TRBV5-4,-,TGTGCCAGCAGCCACCAGGGGACAGAGACCCAGTACTTC,CASSHQGTETQYF
few,TRBJ1-5,TRBV25-1,-,TGTGCCAGCAGTTCTGCGAATCAGCCCCAGCATTTT,CASSSANQPQHF
-,TRBJ2-3,TRBV9,TRBD1,TGTGCCAGCAGCGTAGAGAATCCGAGGGACAGCGTGACAGATACGCAGTATTTT,CASSVENPRDSVTDTQYF
-,TRBJ2-1,TRBV2,-,TGTGCCAGCAGGGTCCGGAATGAGCAGTTCTTC,CASRVRNEQFF
-,TRBJ2-7,TRBV7-9,TRBD2,TGTGCCAGCAGCTCAGGGAGAGGTAGCGGGGGCGACGAGCAGTACTTC,CASSSGRGSGGDEQYF
-,TRBJ1-1,TRBV6-5,-,TGTGCCAGCAGTTACCAGGGGCCGCCTGAAGCTTTCTTT,CASSYQGPPEAFF
-,TRBJ2-4,TRBV27,TRBD2,TGTGCCAGCAGTTTAAGGGGAATCCTAGCGGGGGGGCTTTCACAAAACATTCAGTACTTC,CASSLRGILAGGLSQNIQYF
-,TRBJ1-5,TRBV18,TRBD1,TGTGCCAGCTCACCACCTCTCAGGGACAGGGGCCAGCCCCAGCATTTT,CASSPPLRDRGQPQHF